The present T cell receptor beta chain was sequenced within a study of early T cells in non-severe SARS-CoV-2 infection. Across the study: It was bulk RNA from unsorted whole blood that was sequenced, and the chains were unpaired.

General study results and limits: Sequences matched to VDJdb favored anti-spike CD8 responses, while private and CD4 specificities were missed.

Germline CDR1 reads SNHLY; CDR2 reads FYNNEI. V dropped 2 bases and J dropped 4; count of bases not matched to a gene: 3. This CDR3 contains 15 residues. Unique molecular identifier tags were affixed to discrete cDNA molecules. One entry per CDR3 protein results from TCRdb running MiXCR on the 5' RACE reads. The repertoire has approximately 84,000 distinct CDR3 sequences, just under 15% of them found once; the top ten carry around 5.8%. This clonotype has only a few counts. Its antigen is not identified. The chain uses TRBV2 and TRBJ2-3; 10 bases align to TRBD2. This clonotype was sampled from an adult who was a healthcare worker with PCR-confirmed SARS-CoV-2 infection or an uninfected control (not recorded which). The sample taken for sequencing was whole blood. CDR3 residues: CASSERSGRPDTQYF. CDR3 coding DNA: TGTGCCAGCAGTGAACGTAGCGGGAGGCCAGATACGCAGTATTTT.